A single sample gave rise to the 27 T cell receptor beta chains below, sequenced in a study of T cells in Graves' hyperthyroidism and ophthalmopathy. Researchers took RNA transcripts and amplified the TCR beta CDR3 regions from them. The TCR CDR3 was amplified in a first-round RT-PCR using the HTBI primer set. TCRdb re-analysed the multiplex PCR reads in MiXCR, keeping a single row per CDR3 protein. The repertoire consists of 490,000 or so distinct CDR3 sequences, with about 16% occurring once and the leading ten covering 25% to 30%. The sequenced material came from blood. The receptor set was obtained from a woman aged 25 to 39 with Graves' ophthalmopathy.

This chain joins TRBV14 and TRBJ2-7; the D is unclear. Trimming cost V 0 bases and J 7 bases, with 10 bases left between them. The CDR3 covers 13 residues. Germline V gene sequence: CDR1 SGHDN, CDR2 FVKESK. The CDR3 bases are TGTGCCAGCAGCCAAGACAGTTTGGGGGAGCAGTACTTC. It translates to CASSQDSLGEQYF.

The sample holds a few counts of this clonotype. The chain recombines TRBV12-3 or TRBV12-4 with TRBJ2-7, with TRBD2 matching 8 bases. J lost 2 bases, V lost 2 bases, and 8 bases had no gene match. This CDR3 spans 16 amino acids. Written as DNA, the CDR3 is TGTGCCAGCAGTTTATGGGGGGCGGGAGGTACCTACGAGCAGTACTTC. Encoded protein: CASSLWGAGGTYEQYF.

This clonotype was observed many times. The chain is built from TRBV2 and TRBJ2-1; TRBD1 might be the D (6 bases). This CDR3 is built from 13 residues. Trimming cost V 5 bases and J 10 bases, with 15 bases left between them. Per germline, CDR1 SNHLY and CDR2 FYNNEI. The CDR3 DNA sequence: TGTGCCAGCAGTCGAGGAGATAGGGGGGAGCAGTTCTTC. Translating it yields CASSRGDRGEQFF.

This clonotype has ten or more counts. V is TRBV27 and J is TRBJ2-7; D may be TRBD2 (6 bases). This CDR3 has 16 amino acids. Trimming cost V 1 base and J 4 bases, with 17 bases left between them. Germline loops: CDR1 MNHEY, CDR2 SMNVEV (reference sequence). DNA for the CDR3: TGTGCCAGCAGTTTATTTTCTCGGGGGACCGATTACGAGCAGTACTTC. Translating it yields CASSLFSRGTDYEQYF.

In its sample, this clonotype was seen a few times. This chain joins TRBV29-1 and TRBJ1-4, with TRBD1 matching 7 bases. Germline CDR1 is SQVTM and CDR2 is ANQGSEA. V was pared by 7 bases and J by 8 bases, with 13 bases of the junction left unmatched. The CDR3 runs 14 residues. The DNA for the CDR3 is TGCAGCGCCGCTCCGGAGACAGGGAGCGAAAAACTGTTTTTT. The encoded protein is CSAAPETGSEKLFF.

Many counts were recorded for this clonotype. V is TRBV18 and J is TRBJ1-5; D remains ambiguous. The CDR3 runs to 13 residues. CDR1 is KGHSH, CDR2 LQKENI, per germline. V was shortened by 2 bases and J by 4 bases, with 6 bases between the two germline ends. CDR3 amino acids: CASSPSGNQPQHF. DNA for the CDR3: TGTGCCAGCTCACCAAGCGGGAATCAGCCCCAGCATTTT. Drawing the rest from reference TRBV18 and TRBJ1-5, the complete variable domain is NAGVMQNPRHLVRRRGQEARLRCSPMKGHSHVYWYRQLPEEGLKFMVYLQKENIIDESGMPKERFSAEFPKEGPSILRIQQVVRGDSAAYFCASSPSGNQPQHFGDGTRLSIL.

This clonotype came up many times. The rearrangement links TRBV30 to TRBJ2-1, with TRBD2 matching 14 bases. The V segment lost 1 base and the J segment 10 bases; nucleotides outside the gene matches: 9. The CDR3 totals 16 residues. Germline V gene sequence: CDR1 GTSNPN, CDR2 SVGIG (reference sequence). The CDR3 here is CAWSASGTSGSNEQFF. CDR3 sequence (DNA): TGTGCCTGGAGTGCGTCCGGGACTAGCGGGAGCAACGAGCAGTTCTTC.

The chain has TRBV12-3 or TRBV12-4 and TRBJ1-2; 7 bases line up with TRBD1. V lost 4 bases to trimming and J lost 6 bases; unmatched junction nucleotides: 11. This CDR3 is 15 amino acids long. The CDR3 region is CASSSDRVYTDGYTF. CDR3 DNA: TGTGCCAGCAGTTCTGACAGGGTCTATACTGATGGCTACACCTTC.

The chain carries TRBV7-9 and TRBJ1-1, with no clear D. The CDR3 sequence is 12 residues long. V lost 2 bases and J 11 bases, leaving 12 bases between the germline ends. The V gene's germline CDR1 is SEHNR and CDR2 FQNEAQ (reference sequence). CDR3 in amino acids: CASSLFPKEAFF. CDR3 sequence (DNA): TGTGCCAGCAGCTTATTCCCAAAGGAGGCTTTCTTT.

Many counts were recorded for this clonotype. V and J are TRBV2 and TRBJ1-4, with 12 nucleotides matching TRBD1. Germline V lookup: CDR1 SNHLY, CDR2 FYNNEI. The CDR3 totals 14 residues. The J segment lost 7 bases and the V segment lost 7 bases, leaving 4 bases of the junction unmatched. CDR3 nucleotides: TGTGCCAGCACCCCGGGACAGGGGGCTGAAAAACTGTTTTTT. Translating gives CASTPGQGAEKLFF.

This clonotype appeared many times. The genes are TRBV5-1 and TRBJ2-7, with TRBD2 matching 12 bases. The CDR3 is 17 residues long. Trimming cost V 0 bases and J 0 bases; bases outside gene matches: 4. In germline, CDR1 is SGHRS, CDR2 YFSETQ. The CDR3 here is CASSLETTSGSSYEQYF. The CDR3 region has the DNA TGCGCCAGCAGCTTGGAGACGACTAGCGGGAGCTCCTACGAGCAGTACTTC. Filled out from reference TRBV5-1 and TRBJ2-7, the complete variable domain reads KAGVTQTPRYLIKTRGQQVTLSCSPISGHRSVSWYQQTPGQGLQFLFEYFSETQRNKGNFPGRFSGRQFSNSRSEMNVSTLELGDSALYLCASSLETTSGSSYEQYFGPGTRLTVT.

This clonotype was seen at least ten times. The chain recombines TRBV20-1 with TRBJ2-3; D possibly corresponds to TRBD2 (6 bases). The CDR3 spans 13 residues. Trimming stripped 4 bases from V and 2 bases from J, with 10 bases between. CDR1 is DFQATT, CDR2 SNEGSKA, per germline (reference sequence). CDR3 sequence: CSATRGITDTQYF. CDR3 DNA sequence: TGCAGTGCTACACGGGGGATCACAGATACGCAGTATTTT.

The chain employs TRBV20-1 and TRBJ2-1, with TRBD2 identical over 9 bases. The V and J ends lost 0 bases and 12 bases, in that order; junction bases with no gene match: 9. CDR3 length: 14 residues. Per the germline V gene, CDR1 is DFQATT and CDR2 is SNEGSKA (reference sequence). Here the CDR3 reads CSARDSLAGLGQFF. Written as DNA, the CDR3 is TGCAGTGCTAGAGATTCCCTAGCGGGGCTGGGGCAGTTCTTC.

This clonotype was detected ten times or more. The CDR3 coding sequence is TGTGCCAGCAGTTCGGCGAGAAAGGATCAGCCCCAGCATTTT. It codes for CASSSARKDQPQHF. This chain connects TRBV28 to TRBJ1-5; D not resolved. This CDR3 comprises 14 residues. Germline values: CDR1 MDHEN, CDR2 SYDVKM. Trimming removed 4 bases from V and 5 bases from J, with 12 bases in between.

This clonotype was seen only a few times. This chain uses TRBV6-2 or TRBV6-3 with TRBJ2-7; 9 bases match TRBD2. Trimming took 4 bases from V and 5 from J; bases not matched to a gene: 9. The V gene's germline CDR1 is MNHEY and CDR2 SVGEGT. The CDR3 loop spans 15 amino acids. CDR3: CASSSGTSSTDEQYF. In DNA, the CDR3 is TGTGCCAGCAGTTCCGGGACTAGCTCTACGGACGAGCAGTACTTC.

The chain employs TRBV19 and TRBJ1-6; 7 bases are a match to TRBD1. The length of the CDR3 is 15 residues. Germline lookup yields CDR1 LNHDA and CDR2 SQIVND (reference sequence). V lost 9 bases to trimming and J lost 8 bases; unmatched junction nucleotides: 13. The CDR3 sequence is CASRSSGQSDSPLHF. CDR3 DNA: TGTGCCAGCCGATCCTCGGGACAGAGCGATTCACCCCTCCACTTT. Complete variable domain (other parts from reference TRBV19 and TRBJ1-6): DGGITQSPKYLFRKEGQNVTLSCEQNLNHDAMYWYRQDPGQGLRLIYYSQIVNDFQKGDIAEGYSVSREKKESFPLTVTSAQKNPTAFYLCASRSSGQSDSPLHFGNGTRLTVT.

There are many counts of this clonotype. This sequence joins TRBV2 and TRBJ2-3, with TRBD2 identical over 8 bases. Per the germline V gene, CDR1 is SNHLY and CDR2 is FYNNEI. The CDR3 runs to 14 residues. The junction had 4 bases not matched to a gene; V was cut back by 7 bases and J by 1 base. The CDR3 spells CASKTSGGTDTQYF. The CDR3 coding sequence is TGTGCCAGCAAAACTAGCGGAGGCACAGATACGCAGTATTTT.

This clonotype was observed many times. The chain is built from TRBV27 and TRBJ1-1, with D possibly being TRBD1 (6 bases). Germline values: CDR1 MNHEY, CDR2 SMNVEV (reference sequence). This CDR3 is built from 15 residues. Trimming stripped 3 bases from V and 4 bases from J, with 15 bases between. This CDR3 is CASSFSSRGSTEAFF. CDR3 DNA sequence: TGTGCCAGCAGTTTTTCGAGCAGGGGATCCACTGAAGCTTTCTTT.

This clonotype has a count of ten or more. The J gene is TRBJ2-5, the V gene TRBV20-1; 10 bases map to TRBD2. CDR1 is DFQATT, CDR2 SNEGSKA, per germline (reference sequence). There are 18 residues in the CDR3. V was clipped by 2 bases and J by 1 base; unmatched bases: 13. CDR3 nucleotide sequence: TGCAGTGCTAGAAGCGGACTAGCGGCAGGAGGGGGCCAAGAGACCCAGTACTTC. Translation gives CSARSGLAAGGGQETQYF.

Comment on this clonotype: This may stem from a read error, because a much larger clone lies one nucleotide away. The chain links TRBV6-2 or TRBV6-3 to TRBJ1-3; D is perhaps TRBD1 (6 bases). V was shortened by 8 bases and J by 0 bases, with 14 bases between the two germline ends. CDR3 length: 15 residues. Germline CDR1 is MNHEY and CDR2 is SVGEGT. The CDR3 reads CASGPRQASGNTIYF. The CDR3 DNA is TGTGCCAGCGGTCCGAGACAGGCCTCTGGAAACACCATATATTTT.

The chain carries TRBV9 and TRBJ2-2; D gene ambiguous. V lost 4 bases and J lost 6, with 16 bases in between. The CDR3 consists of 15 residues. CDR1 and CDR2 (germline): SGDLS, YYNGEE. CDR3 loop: CASSIGPSVPGELFF. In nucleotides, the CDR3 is TGTGCCAGCAGCATAGGCCCCAGCGTCCCCGGGGAGCTGTTTTTT.

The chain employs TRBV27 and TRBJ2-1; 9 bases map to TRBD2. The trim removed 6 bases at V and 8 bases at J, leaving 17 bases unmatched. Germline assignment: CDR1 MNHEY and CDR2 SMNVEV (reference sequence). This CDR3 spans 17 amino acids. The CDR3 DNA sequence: TGTGCCAGCAGCTTACTCCCCATAGCGGGAGAAATAGATGAGCAGTTCTTC. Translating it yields CASSLLPIAGEIDEQFF.

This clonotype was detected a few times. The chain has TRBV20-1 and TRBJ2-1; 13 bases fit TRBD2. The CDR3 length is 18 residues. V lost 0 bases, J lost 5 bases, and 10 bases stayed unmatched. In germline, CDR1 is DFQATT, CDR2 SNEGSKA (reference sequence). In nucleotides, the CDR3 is TGCAGTGCTAGAGATGGGGGGTTACTAGCGGGAGGGGACAATGAGCAGTTCTTC. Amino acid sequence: CSARDGGLLAGGDNEQFF.

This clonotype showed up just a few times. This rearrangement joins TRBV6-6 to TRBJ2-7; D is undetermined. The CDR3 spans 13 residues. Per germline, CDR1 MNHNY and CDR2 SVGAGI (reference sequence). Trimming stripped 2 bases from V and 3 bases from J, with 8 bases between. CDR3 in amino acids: CASSYELRYEQYF. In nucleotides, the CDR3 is TGTGCCAGCAGTTACGAACTACGCTACGAGCAGTACTTC.

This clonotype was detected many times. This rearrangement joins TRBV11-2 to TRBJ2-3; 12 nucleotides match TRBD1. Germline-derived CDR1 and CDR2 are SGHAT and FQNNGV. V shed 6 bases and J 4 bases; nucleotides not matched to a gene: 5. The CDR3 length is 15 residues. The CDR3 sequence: CASRLGTGGADTQYF. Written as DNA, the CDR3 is TGTGCCAGCAGGCTGGGGACAGGGGGCGCAGATACGCAGTATTTT.

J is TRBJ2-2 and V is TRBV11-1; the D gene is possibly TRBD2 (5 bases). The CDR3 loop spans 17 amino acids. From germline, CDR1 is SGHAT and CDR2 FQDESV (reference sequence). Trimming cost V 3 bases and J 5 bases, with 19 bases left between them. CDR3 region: CASSFLGWSGATGELFF. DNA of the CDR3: TGTGCCAGCAGCTTTTTAGGTTGGAGCGGAGCTACCGGGGAGCTGTTTTTT.

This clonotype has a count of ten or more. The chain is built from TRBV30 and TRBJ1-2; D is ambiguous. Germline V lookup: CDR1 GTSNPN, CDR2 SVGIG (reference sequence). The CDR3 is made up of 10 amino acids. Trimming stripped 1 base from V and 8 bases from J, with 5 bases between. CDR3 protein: CAWSGGGYTF. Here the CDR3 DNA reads TGTGCCTGGAGTGGAGGAGGCTACACCTTC.